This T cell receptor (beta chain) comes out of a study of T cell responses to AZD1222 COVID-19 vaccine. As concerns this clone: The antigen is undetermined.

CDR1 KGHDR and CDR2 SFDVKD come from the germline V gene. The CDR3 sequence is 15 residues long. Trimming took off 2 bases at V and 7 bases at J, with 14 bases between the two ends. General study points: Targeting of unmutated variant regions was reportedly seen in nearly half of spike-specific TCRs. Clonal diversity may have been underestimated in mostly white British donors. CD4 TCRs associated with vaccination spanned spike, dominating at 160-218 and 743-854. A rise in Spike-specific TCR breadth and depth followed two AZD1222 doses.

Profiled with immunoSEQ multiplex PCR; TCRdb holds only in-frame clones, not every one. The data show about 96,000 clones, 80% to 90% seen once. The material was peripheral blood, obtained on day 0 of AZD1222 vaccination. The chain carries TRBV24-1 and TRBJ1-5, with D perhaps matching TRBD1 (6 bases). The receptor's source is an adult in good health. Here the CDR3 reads CATSDSGAAIQPQHF. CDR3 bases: TGTGCCACCAGTGATTCGGGGGCAGCCATCCAGCCCCAGCATTTT.